Sequencing of this T cell receptor (delta chain) was carried out in a study of gammadelta T cells in human blood. Notes on this clone: It may be a read error: a sequence one base away is much more abundant. Other nucleotide sequences in the sample specify the same CDR3.

TCRdb re-processed the RT-PCR reads using CATT. The table lists roughly 1,200 delta-chain clones, 11% of them singletons. The CDR3 loop spans 20 amino acids. With 4 bases removed from V and 5 bases from J, the gap between germline ends came to 34 bases. Germline V CDR1 and CDR2: GEAIGNYY, EKD. The chain combines TRDV2 with TRDJ1; either TRDD2 or TRDD3 may fit D (9 bases each). The sequencing sample was made of non-Vgamma9Vdelta2 gamma-delta T cells from cord blood. This TCR derives from a newborn. The chain's CDR3 is CACDGLPTGTGGSRTDKLIF. The CDR3 region has the DNA TGTGCCTGTGATGGCCTTCCTACGGGGACTGGGGGAAGTCGGACTGATAAACTCATCTTT.